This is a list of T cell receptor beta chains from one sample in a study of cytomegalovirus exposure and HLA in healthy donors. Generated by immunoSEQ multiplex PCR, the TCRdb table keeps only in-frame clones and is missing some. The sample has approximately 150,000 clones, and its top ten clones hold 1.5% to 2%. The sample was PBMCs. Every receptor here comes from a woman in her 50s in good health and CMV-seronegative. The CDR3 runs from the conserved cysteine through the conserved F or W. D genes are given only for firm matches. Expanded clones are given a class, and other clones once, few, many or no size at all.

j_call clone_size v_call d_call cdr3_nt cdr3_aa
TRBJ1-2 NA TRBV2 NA TGTGCCAGCAGTGCCACAGGCGGCAACTATGGCTACACCTTC CASSATGGNYGYTF
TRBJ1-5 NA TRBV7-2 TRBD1 TGTGCCAGCAGCGACGACAGGGTAGGTCAGCCCCAGCATTTT CASSDDRVGQPQHF
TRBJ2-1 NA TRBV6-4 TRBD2 TGTGCCAGCAGTGACTCCGCTAGCGGGGACAATGAGCAGTTCTTC CASSDSASGDNEQFF
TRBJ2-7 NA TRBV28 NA TGTGCCAGCAGCCCTTTCCCGCTAGGCACCGAGGGAGACTACGAGCAGTACTTC CASSPFPLGTEGDYEQYF
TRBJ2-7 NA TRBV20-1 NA TGCAGTGTTTACAGGTCCCACGAGCAGTACTTC CSVYRSHEQYF
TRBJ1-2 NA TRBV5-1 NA TGCGCCAGCAGCCTCCTGCAGGGGTGTGGCTACACCTTC CASSLLQGCGYTF
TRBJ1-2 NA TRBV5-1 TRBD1 TGCGCCAGCAGCTACGGGACAGTGGATGGGGCGGTCTATGGCTACACCTTC CASSYGTVDGAVYGYTF
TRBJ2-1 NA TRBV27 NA TGTGCCAGCAGTTTATCGCGGGGGCAGGGTGGGTACAATGAGCAGTTCTTC CASSLSRGQGGYNEQFF
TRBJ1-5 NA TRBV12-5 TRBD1 TGTGCTAGTGTCCAGATTCATCAGGGGGCCCTAAGCAATCAGCCCCAGCATTTT CASVQIHQGALSNQPQHF
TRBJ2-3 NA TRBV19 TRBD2 TGTGCCAGTAGTAAGAGCGGGAGCCCAGATACGCAGTATTTT CASSKSGSPDTQYF
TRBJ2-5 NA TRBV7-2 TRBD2 TGTGCCAGCAGCTTTTTAGCGGGAGAAGAGACCCAGTACTTC CASSFLAGEETQYF
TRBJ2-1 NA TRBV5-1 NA TGCGCCAGCAGCCGTATGAGCTCCTACAATGAGCAGTTCTTC CASSRMSSYNEQFF
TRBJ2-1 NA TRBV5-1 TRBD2 TGCGCCAGCAGCGCAGGACTAGCGGGAGAAGAGCAGTTCTTC CASSAGLAGEEQFF
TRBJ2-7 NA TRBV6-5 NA TGTGCCAGCAGTTACCGACAATATGGACAGCGTAACGAGCAGTACTTC CASSYRQYGQRNEQYF
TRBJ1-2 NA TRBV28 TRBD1 TGTGCCAGCAGCGACATCCGGGACAGCCTTGGCTTC CASSDIRDSLGF
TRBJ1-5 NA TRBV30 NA TGTGCCTGGAAGACAGCGCAAGGGGATCAGCCCCAGCATTTT CAWKTAQGDQPQHF
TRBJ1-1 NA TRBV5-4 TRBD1 TGTGCCAGCAGCACAGGACAGGCGAACACTGAAGCTTTCTTT CASSTGQANTEAFF
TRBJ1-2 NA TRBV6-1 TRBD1 TGTGCCAGCAGTGAATACAGGGGCTTGGACTATGGCTACACCTTC CASSEYRGLDYGYTF
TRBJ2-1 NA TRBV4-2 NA TGTGCCAGCAGCCAGCAGGGGACCTACAATGAGCAGTTCTTC CASSQQGTYNEQFF
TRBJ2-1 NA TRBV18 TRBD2 TGTGCCAGCTCTCTGGGGACTAGCGTTTACAATGAGCAGTTCTTC CASSLGTSVYNEQFF
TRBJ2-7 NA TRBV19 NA TGTGCCAGTAGTATCCCCGGGGATAGCTCCTACGAGCAGTACTTC CASSIPGDSSYEQYF
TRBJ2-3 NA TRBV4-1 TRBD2 TGCGCCAGCAGCCAATCGGGGGCGGGGGGAACAGATACGCAGTATTTT CASSQSGAGGTDTQYF
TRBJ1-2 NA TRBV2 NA TGTGCCAGCAGAGGACCGGGAAAACTCTATGGCTACACCTTC CASRGPGKLYGYTF
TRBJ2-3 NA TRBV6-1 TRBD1 TGTGCCAGCAGTGACAGGGGGCAAGATACGCAGTATTTT CASSDRGQDTQYF
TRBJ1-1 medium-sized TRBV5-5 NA TGTGCCAGCAGCTTACAGAGAATGAACACTGAAGCTTTCTTT CASSLQRMNTEAFF
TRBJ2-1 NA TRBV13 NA TGTGCCAGCAGCTCCGGAGGATTGGGCAATGAGCAGTTCTTC CASSSGGLGNEQFF
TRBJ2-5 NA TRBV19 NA TGTGCCAGTAGTACGGGAGAGGCCCAGTACTTC CASSTGEAQYF
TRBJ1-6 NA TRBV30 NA TGTGCCTGGAGTGTACTAACAGGGCGTAATTCACCCCTCCACTTT CAWSVLTGRNSPLHF
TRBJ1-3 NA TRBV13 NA TGTGCCAGCCGTACAGGGAGCGGAAACACCATATATTTT CASRTGSGNTIYF
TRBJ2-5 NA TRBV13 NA TGTGCCAGCAGCTTGGGACTTTACCAAGAGACCCAGTACTTC CASSLGLYQETQYF
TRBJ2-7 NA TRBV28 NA TGTGCCAGCAGCTACCAAACAGCCTACGAGCAGTACTTC CASSYQTAYEQYF
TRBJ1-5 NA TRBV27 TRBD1 TGTGCCAGCAGTTTTATTGGACAGGGCCACCAGCCCCAGCATTTT CASSFIGQGHQPQHF
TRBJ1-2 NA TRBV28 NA TGTGCCAGCAGTACCATAAAAGGAGGGGAGGATTTAGCTAACTATGGCTACACCTTC CASSTIKGGEDLANYGYTF
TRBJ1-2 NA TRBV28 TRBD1 TGTGCCAGCAGTGCGGGACAGGGGAGGGGCTACACCTTC CASSAGQGRGYTF
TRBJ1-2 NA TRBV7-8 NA TGTGCCAGCAGCTGGCGGCGTGGCAGGGGAGGGGATGGCTACACCTTC CASSWRRGRGGDGYTF
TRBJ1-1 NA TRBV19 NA TGTGCCAGTAGTATCCCCGGGAGAGGTGCTTTCTTT CASSIPGRGAFF
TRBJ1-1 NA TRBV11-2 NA TGTGCCAGCAGCGTTAACAGGAACACTGAAGCTTTCTTT CASSVNRNTEAFF
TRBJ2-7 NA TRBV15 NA TGTGCCACCAGCAGAGATGATAGCGGCACCTACGAGCAGTACTTC CATSRDDSGTYEQYF
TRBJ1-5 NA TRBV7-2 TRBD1 TGTGCCAGCAGCTTGCACCGCGGGACAGGGGCGAATCAGCCCCAGCATTTT CASSLHRGTGANQPQHF
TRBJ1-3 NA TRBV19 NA TGTGCCAGTAAGGACCGGGACTGGGATAACACCATATATTTT CASKDRDWDNTIYF